This T cell receptor beta chain was sequenced for a study of CD4+ T cells in melanoma. Study findings and constraints: Diverse differentiation states were reported for melanoma neoantigen-specific CD4+ T cells. A reported correlation linked neoantigen-specific CD4+ T cells to CD8+, macrophage and B cell function.

Assay: immunoSEQ multiplex PCR; the TCRdb copy retains only in-frame clones and omits some. The sample yields some 12,000 clones, roughly 66% seen once. As for this clone: Antigen: not known.

The CDR3 is 13 residues long. Germline loops: CDR1 SGHNT, CDR2 YENEEA. Trimming cost V 8 bases and J 10 bases, with 18 bases left between them. The sample consisted of cells from a culture (not recorded whether cultured in vitro). The clonotype comes from a human donor with melanoma. The chain uses TRBV11-3 and TRBJ2-1; TRBD1 might be the D (5 bases). The CDR3 nucleotides are TGTGCCAGCGGCATAGGGGAAGTAGGGGAGCAGTTCTTC. As protein: CASGIGEVGEQFF.